The 14 T cell receptor beta chains below all came from one sample that was sequenced in a study of cytomegalovirus exposure and HLA in healthy donors. The primer mix had 60 Vbeta and 13 Jbeta primers. The data were produced by immunoSEQ multiplex PCR, yet TCRdb's version contains in-frame clones alone and is incomplete. The data show about 100,000 clones, around four fifths seen once. Sequencing was carried out using PBMCs. The receptors here all came from a young man in good health and CMV-seronegative.

Points on this clone: Compared with germline, one end of the junction differs, possibly owing to a read error. Different DNA sequences within this sample yield the same CDR3. The chain is built from TRBV6-1 and TRBJ1-2; D remains ambiguous. CDR1 MNHNS and CDR2 SASEGT come from the germline V gene. The CDR3 extends over 14 amino acids. For the CDR3, the DNA is TGCGCCAGCAGCGAGACGGTACAGAGGGATGGCTACACCTTC. Translation: CASSETVQRDGYTF.

The rearrangement links TRBV5-1 to TRBJ2-7, with D possibly TRBD2 on 5 matching bases. Germline V gives CDR1 SGHRS, CDR2 YFSETQ. The CDR3 is made up of 13 amino acids. Trimming took off 2 bases at V and 2 bases at J, with 8 bases between the two ends. CDR3 DNA sequence: TGCGCCAGCAGCTTAGAGGGAGCCTACGAGCAGTACTTC. The encoded protein is CASSLEGAYEQYF.

The chain employs TRBV6-5 and TRBJ1-1, with a possible D match to TRBD1 (6 bases). Germline loops: CDR1 MNHEY, CDR2 SVGAGI. This CDR3 has 16 amino acids. Trimming removed 4 bases at V and 2 bases at J, with 17 bases between. The CDR3 DNA reads TGTGCCAGCAGTTCCCGGAACGGACAGACTAACACTGAAGCTTTCTTT. Its translation is CASSSRNGQTNTEAFF.

Only one count was recorded for this clone. This chain links TRBV6-5 with TRBJ1-2; no clear D. The CDR3 is 13 amino acids. The V end was cut by 0 bases, the J end by 4 bases, with 6 bases between. CDR1 is MNHEY, CDR2 SVGAGI, per germline. The CDR3 DNA reads as TGTGCCAGCAGTTACTCGGCCAGCTATGGCTACACCTTC. Translated: CASSYSASYGYTF.

The chain has TRBV5-1 and TRBJ2-1; possibly TRBD2 for D (6 bases). CDR1 SGHRS and CDR2 YFSETQ come from the germline V gene. V dropped 0 bases and J dropped 6 bases, with 16 bases sitting between them. The CDR3 is made up of 16 amino acids. CDR3 DNA sequence: TGCGCCAGCAGCTTGGCGAATCGGGAAGCGGGCAATGAGCAGTTCTTC. Its protein is CASSLANREAGNEQFF.

The chain is built from TRBV6-6 and TRBJ2-3; D is undetermined. CDR1 and CDR2 (germline): MNHNY, SVGAGI (reference sequence). V was shortened by 8 bases and J by 5 bases, with 5 bases between the two germline ends. The length of the CDR3 is 10 residues. In DNA form, the CDR3 reads TGTGCCAGCCTCGGAGATACGCAGTATTTT. It is translated as CASLGDTQYF.

The V and J genes are TRBV5-1 and TRBJ1-1, with TRBD1 matching over 8 bases. The CDR3 consists of 15 residues. Germline V gives CDR1 SGHRS, CDR2 YFSETQ. V was pared by 7 bases and J by 4 bases, with 12 bases of the junction left unmatched. CDR3 residues: CASAEVQGVGTEAFF. The CDR3 DNA reads as TGCGCCAGCGCAGAAGTACAGGGGGTCGGCACTGAAGCTTTCTTT.

V is TRBV28 and J is TRBJ2-5; unclear D gene. The CDR3 length is 13 residues. The germline CDR1 and CDR2 sequences are MDHEN and SYDVKM. The ends were cut back, 6 bases at V and 1 base at J, with 9 bases in the middle. CDR3 sequence: CASRSAPQETQYF. The CDR3 DNA reads as TGTGCCAGCAGGAGTGCCCCCCAAGAGACCCAGTACTTC. Full variable domain (missing parts from reference TRBV28 and TRBJ2-5): DVKVTQSSRYLVKRTGEKVFLECVQDMDHENMFWYRQDPGLGLRLIYFSYDVKMKEKGDIPEGYSVSREKKERFSLILESASTNQTSMYLCASRSAPQETQYFGPGTRLLVL.

The gene calls are TRBV4-1 and TRBJ2-3; a weak D match, TRBD2 (6 bases). The CDR3 covers 17 residues. CDR1 is MGHRA, CDR2 YSYEKL, per germline. V lost 0 bases, J lost 4 bases, and 17 bases lay in between. Written as DNA, the CDR3 is TGCGCCAGCAGCCAAGATGGGGCTGGCTCGGGAGCAGATACGCAGTATTTT. Translated, it gives CASSQDGAGSGADTQYF.

The chain couples TRBV2 to TRBJ2-6; D might be TRBD1 (5 bases). CDR3 length equals 14 residues. Trimming took 8 bases from V and 0 from J, leaving 8 bases between them. The germline V gene has CDR1 SNHLY and CDR2 FYNNEI. The CDR3 protein is CASQGNSGANVLTF. Written as DNA, the CDR3 is TGTGCCAGCCAGGGAAACTCTGGGGCCAACGTCCTGACTTTC.

The chain has TRBV4-3 and TRBJ1-4, with D possibly matching TRBD1 (6 bases). The CDR3 has 16 amino acids. Germline values: CDR1 LGHNA, CDR2 YSLEER. The V gene lost 0 bases and the J gene lost 11 bases, with 19 bases spanning the gap. CDR3 amino acids: CASSQDQGTSISKLFF. As DNA, the CDR3 is TGCGCCAGCAGCCAAGATCAGGGGACCTCTATCTCGAAACTGTTTTTT.

This clone occurred once. The chain uses TRBV18 and TRBJ2-7, with D possibly TRBD1 on 6 matching bases. Germline-derived CDR1 and CDR2 are KGHSH and LQKENI. V lost 1 base to trimming and J lost 4 bases, with 11 bases between them. This CDR3 contains 14 residues. This CDR3 reads CASSPLQGLYEQYF. As DNA, the CDR3 is TGTGCCAGCTCACCACTTCAGGGGCTGTACGAGCAGTACTTC.

In this sample, this clone turned up once. The chain links TRBV7-9 to TRBJ2-5; D gene unclear. Germline CDR1 is SEHNR and CDR2 is FQNEAQ (reference sequence). The CDR3 consists of 12 residues. V dropped 3 bases and J dropped 4 bases, with 6 bases sitting between them. CDR3 amino acids: CASSFLLETQYF. The DNA of the CDR3 is TGTGCCAGCAGCTTTCTCCTAGAGACCCAGTACTTC.

The V call is TRBV29-1, the J call TRBJ2-3; TRBD2 is a possible D gene (5 bases). Trimming cost V 1 base and J 0 bases, with 8 bases left between them. The CDR3 covers 14 residues. Per germline, CDR1 SQVTM and CDR2 ANQGSEA. DNA of the CDR3: TGCAGCGTTGAAGCGGGGTCTAGCACAGATACGCAGTATTTT. Residues: CSVEAGSSTDTQYF.